This T cell receptor beta chain was recorded in a study of blood T cells in healthy people across ages. This clonotype has just one count. It was with a sample-barcoded 5' primer and a J-beta primer mix that a second PCR of roughly 6 to 12 cycles was run. TCRdb passed the 5' RACE reads through MiXCR, listing each CDR3 protein once. The sample shows about 780,000 distinct CDR3 sequences, more than 35% of them seen only once. CDR1 and CDR2 (germline): SGHTA, FQGNSA. V lost 0 bases to trimming and J lost 7 bases; unmatched junction nucleotides: 7. The CDR3 contains 17 residues. The chain couples TRBV7-2 to TRBJ2-1; 12 nucleotides match TRBD2. Specimen: blood. This receptor was taken from a man older than 75 in good health. In nucleotides, the CDR3 is TGTGCCAGCAGCTTAGCCCTCTCTAGCGGGAGGGGTAATGAGCAGTTCTTC. As protein: CASSLALSSGRGNEQFF.